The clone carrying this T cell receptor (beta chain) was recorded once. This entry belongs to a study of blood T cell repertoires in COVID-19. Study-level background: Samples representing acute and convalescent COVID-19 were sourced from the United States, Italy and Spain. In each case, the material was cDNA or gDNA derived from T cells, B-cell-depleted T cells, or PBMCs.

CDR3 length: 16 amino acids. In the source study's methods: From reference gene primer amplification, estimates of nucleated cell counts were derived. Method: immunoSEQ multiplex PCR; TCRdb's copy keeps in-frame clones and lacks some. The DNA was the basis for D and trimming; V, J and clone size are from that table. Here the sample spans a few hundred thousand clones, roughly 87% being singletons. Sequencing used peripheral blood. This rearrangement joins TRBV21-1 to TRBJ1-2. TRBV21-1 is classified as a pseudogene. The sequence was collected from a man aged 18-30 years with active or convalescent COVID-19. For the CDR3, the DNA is TGTGCCAGCAGGAAGGGGGGGCAGGGGAGACCCTATGGCTACACCTTC. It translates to CASRKGGQGRPYGYTF.